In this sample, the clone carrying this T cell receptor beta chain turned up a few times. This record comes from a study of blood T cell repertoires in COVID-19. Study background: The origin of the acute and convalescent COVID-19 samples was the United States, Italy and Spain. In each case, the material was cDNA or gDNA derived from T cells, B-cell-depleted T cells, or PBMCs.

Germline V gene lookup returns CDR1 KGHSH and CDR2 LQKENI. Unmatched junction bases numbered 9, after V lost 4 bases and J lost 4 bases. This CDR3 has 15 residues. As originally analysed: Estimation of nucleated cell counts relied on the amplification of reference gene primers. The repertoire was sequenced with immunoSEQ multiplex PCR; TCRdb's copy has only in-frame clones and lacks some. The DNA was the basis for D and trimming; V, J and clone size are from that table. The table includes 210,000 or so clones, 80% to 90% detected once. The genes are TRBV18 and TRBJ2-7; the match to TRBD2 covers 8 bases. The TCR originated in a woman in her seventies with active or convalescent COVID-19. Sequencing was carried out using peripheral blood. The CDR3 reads CASSREAGVAYEQYF. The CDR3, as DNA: TGTGCCAGCTCACGGGAAGCGGGAGTCGCGTACGAGCAGTACTTC.